In its sample, the clone carrying this T cell receptor beta chain was seen many times. As yet, its antigen is unknown. The data stem from a study of T cells in Graves' hyperthyroidism and ophthalmopathy. Overall study findings and caveats: Appearing also in blood were most of the thyroid clonotypes expanded above 0.001.

Each 10 ml fresh peripheral blood draw supplied the PBMCs. The CDR3 runs 14 residues. Deletions cut 4 bases from V and 7 bases from J, with 17 bases between. The germline V gene encodes CDR1 MNHNS and CDR2 SASEGT. Template material for amplifying TCR beta CDR3 regions consisted of RNA transcripts. The primer set for the first-round RT-PCR of the TCR CDR3 was HTBI. One entry per CDR3 protein, called by TCRdb with MiXCR from the multiplex PCR reads. Among about 320,000 distinct CDR3 sequences listed, roughly 15% were seen once. Sequences were obtained from blood. The chain is built from TRBV6-1 and TRBJ2-7; the D gene is possibly TRBD1 (5 bases). The origin of this receptor is a man aged 25-45 years with Graves' hyperthyroidism. The chain's CDR3 is CASSGRQRAREQYF. In DNA form, the CDR3 reads TGTGCCAGCAGTGGAAGACAGCGTGCGAGGGAGCAGTACTTC.